This T cell receptor beta chain stems from a study of cytomegalovirus exposure and HLA in healthy donors. Overall study results and limits: More clonal expansion characterized HLA-associated TCR beta chains than equally common others in a later analysis. Researchers reported from a later analysis that most CMV-associated TCR beta chains appeared HLA-restricted.

As concerns this clone: Antigen unknown.

Germline CDR1 is GTSNPN and CDR2 is SVGIG (reference sequence). This CDR3 is 14 amino acids long. The germline V and J ends were trimmed by 2 bases and 2 bases, with 10 bases remaining between them. The PCR was carried out with 60 Vbeta primers and 13 Jbeta primers. The assay was immunoSEQ multiplex PCR, and TCRdb's table has in-frame clones only and misses some. The sample has tens of thousands of clones; the top ten hold 17%. The sequencing sample was made of PBMCs. The chain employs TRBV30 and TRBJ1-5; a weak D match, TRBD1 (5 bases). The clonotype comes from a male donor in good health and CMV-seropositive. The CDR3 region is CAWSSDSGNQPQHF. CDR3 in DNA: TGTGCCTGGAGTTCTGACAGCGGCAATCAGCCCCAGCATTTT.